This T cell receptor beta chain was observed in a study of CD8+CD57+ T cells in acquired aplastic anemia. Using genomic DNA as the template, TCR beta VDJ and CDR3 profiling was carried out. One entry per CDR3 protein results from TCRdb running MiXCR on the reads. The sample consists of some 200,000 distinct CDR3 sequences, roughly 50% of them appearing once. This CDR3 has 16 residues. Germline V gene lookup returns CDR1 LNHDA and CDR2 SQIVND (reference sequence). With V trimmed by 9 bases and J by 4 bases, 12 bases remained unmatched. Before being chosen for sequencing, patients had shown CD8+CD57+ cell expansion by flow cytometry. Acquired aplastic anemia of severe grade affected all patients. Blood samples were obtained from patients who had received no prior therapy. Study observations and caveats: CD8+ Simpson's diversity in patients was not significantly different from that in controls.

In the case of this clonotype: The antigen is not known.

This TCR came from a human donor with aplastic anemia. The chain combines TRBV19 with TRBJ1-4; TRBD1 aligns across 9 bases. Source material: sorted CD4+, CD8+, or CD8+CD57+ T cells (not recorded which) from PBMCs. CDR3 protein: CASSYGTGSGNEKLFF. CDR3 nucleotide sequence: TGTGCCAGCAGCTACGGGACAGGGAGCGGTAATGAAAAACTGTTTTTT.